Shown below are 9 T cell receptor beta chains from a single sample sequenced in a study of regulatory T cells in long-lasting Graves disease. The sample's time point: persistent/refractory GD, antithyroid drugs over 5 years with positive TRAb. RNA isolated from PBMCs was used to make the TCR library. iRepertoire HTBI primers and Arm-PCR of CDR3 regions built TCR beta libraries. TCRdb fed the multiplex PCR reads into MiXCR, producing one record per CDR3 protein. The sample contains around 450,000 distinct CDR3 sequences, roughly a fifth of which appear only once. Sequences were derived from peripheral blood mononuclear cells (PBMCs), sampled when the disease was refractory, from a patient treated with antithyroid drugs. These TCRs come from a female donor with Graves disease.

This clonotype was counted between two and nine times. This chain uses TRBV6-5 with TRBJ2-7; D gene unclear. The CDR3 contains 13 residues. CDR1 is MNHEY and CDR2 is SVGAGI in the germline V gene. The V gene lost 2 bases and the J gene lost 6 bases, with 11 bases spanning the gap. CDR3 in amino acids: CASSYGVSREQYF. DNA of the CDR3: TGTGCCAGCAGTTACGGGGTCAGCCGCGAGCAGTACTTC.

This clonotype was recorded a few times. The chain employs TRBV20-1 and TRBJ2-7; D is ambiguous. The length of the CDR3 is 13 residues. Trimming removed 7 bases from V and 0 bases from J, with 13 bases in between. CDR1 is DFQATT and CDR2 is SNEGSKA in the germline V gene (reference sequence). CDR3: CSVERSSSYEQYF. The CDR3 coding sequence is TGCAGTGTAGAAAGATCTAGCTCCTACGAGCAGTACTTC.

This clonotype was picked up many times. Here the CDR3 DNA reads TGTGCCAGCAGTCCCCGTTGGGGATCCCCGAGGTCTCCAGCCAAAAACATTCAGTACTTC. It encodes CASSPRWGSPRSPAKNIQYF. J is TRBJ2-4 and V is TRBV28, with no clear D. The CDR3 length is 20 residues. The V and J ends lost 5 bases and 0 bases respectively, with 26 bases between them. From germline, CDR1 is MDHEN and CDR2 SYDVKM.

This clonotype turned up a few times. J is TRBJ2-1 and V is TRBV5-1; weak D call: TRBD1 (5 bases). CDR1 SGHRS and CDR2 YFSETQ come from the germline V gene. The CDR3 covers 13 residues. V was clipped by 6 bases and J by 7 bases, with 14 bases between them. CDR3 residues: CASKPPGWNEQFF. The CDR3 region has the DNA TGCGCCAGCAAACCTCCAGGGTGGAATGAGCAGTTCTTC.

The rearrangement links TRBV7-2 to TRBJ2-5; 8 bases align to TRBD1. Germline V gene sequence: CDR1 SGHTA, CDR2 FQGNSA. This CDR3 contains 14 residues. Unmatched junction bases numbered 2, after V lost 5 bases and J lost 0 bases. The CDR3 spells CASSIQGDQETQYF. In DNA form, the CDR3 reads TGTGCCAGCAGCATACAGGGGGACCAAGAGACCCAGTACTTC.

This clonotype was counted a single time. This chain uses TRBV4-1 with TRBJ2-2; D uncertain. Trimming took off 8 bases at V and 4 bases at J, with 8 bases between the two ends. This CDR3 is built from 12 residues. Germline CDR1 and CDR2: MGHRA and YSYEKL. CDR3 DNA sequence: TGCGCCAGCGGAAAGGGCACCGGGGAGCTGTTTTTT. Amino acids: CASGKGTGELFF.

In regard to this clonotype: A much larger clone differs from this one at a single base, so this may be a read error. The chain couples TRBV7-8 to TRBJ2-7; unclear D gene. This CDR3 is 15 amino acids long. In germline, CDR1 is SGHVS, CDR2 FQNEAQ. V lost 0 bases and J lost 4, with 13 bases in between. The CDR3 DNA reads as TGTGCCAGCAGCTTAGCAGGCGAGATAAGATACGAGCAGTACTTC. It is translated as CASSLAGEIRYEQYF.

J is TRBJ1-1 and V is TRBV14, with D possibly TRBD1 on 5 matching bases. Trimming left V 3 bases short and J 5 bases short, with 16 bases between. Germline V gene lookup returns CDR1 SGHDN and CDR2 FVKESK. The CDR3 runs to 15 residues. CDR3 DNA: TGTGCCAGCAGCCAGCTGGACGGGGGGGAAACTGAAGCTTTCTTT. It translates to CASSQLDGGETEAFF.

There are a few counts of this clonotype. The chain has TRBV27 and TRBJ2-7, with 11 bases aligning to TRBD2. This CDR3 spans 16 amino acids. The germline V gene encodes CDR1 MNHEY and CDR2 SMNVEV (reference sequence). Trimming cost V 0 bases and J 5 bases; bases outside gene matches: 6. The CDR3 loop reads CASSLSTSGILNEQYF. The CDR3 region has the DNA TGTGCCAGCAGTTTATCGACTAGCGGGATACTGAACGAGCAGTACTTC.